This TCR beta chain was identified during a study of T cell responses to AZD1222 COVID-19 vaccine. Sequenced by immunoSEQ multiplex PCR; TCRdb stores in-frame clones only, minus some. Of fewer than 90,000 clones listed, about 91% are singletons. Sequenced material: peripheral blood, taken 28 days after the second AZD1222 dose. The TCR comes from an adult who received the AZD1222 COVID-19 vaccine.

The CDR3 DNA reads as TGTGCCAGCAGGGGGGACGGTAATTCACCCCTCCACTTT. Its protein product is CASRGDGNSPLHF. V and J are TRBV2 and TRBJ1-6; D is possibly TRBD1 (5 bases). Germline V lookup: CDR1 SNHLY, CDR2 FYNNEI. The CDR3 loop spans 13 amino acids. The V end was cut by 6 bases, the J end by 6 bases, with 9 bases between.